Included here is one TCR beta chain sequence, with context. Some clones are missing from TCRdb's copy, which holds only in-frame ones; the method was immunoSEQ multiplex PCR. The sample includes about 130,000 clones, about 89% of them seen just once. The record originates from a study of blood T cell repertoires in COVID-19. The CDR3 totals 17 residues. From germline, CDR1 is LNHDA and CDR2 SQIVND (reference sequence). Trimming shortened V by 3 bases and J by 0 bases, and 15 bases separated the two germline ends. Input material: peripheral blood. The clonotype comes from a man between 50 and 59 years old with active or convalescent COVID-19. This chain uses TRBV19 with TRBJ1-5; tentative D call: TRBD1 (6 bases). This CDR3 is CASSIPTGHLSNQPQHF. CDR3 coding DNA: TGTGCCAGTAGTATTCCGACAGGTCACCTTAGCAATCAGCCCCAGCATTTT.